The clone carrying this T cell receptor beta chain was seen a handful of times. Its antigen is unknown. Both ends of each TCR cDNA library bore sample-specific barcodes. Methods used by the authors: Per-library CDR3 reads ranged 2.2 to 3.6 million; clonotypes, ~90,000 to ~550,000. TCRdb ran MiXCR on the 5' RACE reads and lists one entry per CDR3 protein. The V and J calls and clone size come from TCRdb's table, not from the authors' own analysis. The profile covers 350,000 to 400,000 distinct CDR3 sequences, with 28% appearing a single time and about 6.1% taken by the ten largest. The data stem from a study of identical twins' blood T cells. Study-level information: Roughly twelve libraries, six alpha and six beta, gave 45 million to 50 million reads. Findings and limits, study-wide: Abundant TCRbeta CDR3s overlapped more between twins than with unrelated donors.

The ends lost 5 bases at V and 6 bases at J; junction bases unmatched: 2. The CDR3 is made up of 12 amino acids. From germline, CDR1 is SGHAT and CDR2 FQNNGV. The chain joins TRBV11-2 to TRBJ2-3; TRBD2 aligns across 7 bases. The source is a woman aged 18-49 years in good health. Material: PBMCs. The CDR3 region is CASSQAGDTQYF. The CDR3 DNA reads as TGTGCCAGCAGCCAAGCGGGGGATACGCAGTATTTT. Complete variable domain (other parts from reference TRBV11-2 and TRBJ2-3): EAGVAQSPRYKIIEKRQSVAFWCNPISGHATLYWYQQILGQGPKLLIQFQNNGVVDDSQLPKDRFSAERLKGVDSTLKIQPAKLEDSAVYLCASSQAGDTQYFGPGTRLTVL.